A single sample is the source of the 24 T cell receptor beta chains below, sequenced in a study of siplizumab effects on memory and regulatory T cells. Some clones are missing from TCRdb's copy, which holds only in-frame ones; the method was immunoSEQ multiplex PCR. The repertoire holds approximately 56,000 clones, with around 97% as singletons. Sequenced input: naive CD8+ T cells sorted from blood. Every receptor here comes from a human donor in good health.

The chain joins TRBV7-9 to TRBJ2-7; D remains ambiguous. This CDR3 is 13 amino acids long. CDR1 and CDR2 from the germline V gene are SEHNR and FQNEAQ (reference sequence). Trimming took off 7 bases at V and 5 bases at J, with 15 bases between the two ends. CDR3 sequence reads: CASNTPEAHEQYF. CDR3 DNA: TGTGCCAGCAACACCCCTGAGGCCCACGAGCAGTACTTC.

This chain links TRBV6-6 with TRBJ1-2; possibly TRBD1 for D (6 bases). Germline V gene data show CDR1 as MNHNY and CDR2 as SVGAGI (reference sequence). CDR3 size: 11 residues. V was cut by 9 bases and J by 3 bases, with 8 bases left in between. The CDR3 DNA reads TGTGCCAGTCGACAGGACTATGGCTACACCTTC. It is translated as CASRQDYGYTF.

This clone appeared once. The chain employs TRBV7-3 and TRBJ2-7; D perhaps matches TRBD2 (7 bases). The CDR3 is 14 amino acids. Trimming left V 4 bases short and J 5 bases short, with 15 bases between. CDR1 and CDR2 from the germline V gene are SGHTA and FQGTGA. The CDR3 sequence: CASSSHGEGDEQYF. CDR3 sequence (DNA): TGTGCCAGCAGCTCCCACGGGGAGGGGGACGAGCAGTACTTC.

CDR3 bases: TGTGCCAGCAGCTTAGTAGCGGGAGGGAGGGACGAGCAGTACTTC. Its translation: CASSLVAGGRDEQYF. This rearrangement joins TRBV7-8 to TRBJ2-7; 11 bases line up with TRBD2. Trimming took 1 base from V and 5 from J; bases not matched to a gene: 4. Germline V lookup: CDR1 SGHVS, CDR2 FQNEAQ. This CDR3 spans 15 amino acids.

This chain joins TRBV9 and TRBJ2-5; D perhaps matches TRBD1 (5 bases). The CDR3 runs to 13 residues. Germline lookup yields CDR1 SGDLS and CDR2 YYNGEE. The V end lost 3 bases, the J end lost 1 base, and 7 bases lay between the germline ends. The CDR3 DNA reads TGTGCCAGCAGCGCCCAGGGCCAAGAGACCCAGTACTTC. Protein product: CASSAQGQETQYF. Drawing the rest from reference TRBV9 and TRBJ2-5, the complete variable domain is DSGVTQTPKHLITATGQRVTLRCSPRSGDLSVYWYQQSLDQGLQFLIQYYNGEERAKGNILERFSAQQFPDLHSELNLSSLELGDSALYFCASSAQGQETQYFGPGTRLLVL.

The genes are TRBV2 and TRBJ1-2; TRBD1 aligns across 11 bases. Germline assignment: CDR1 SNHLY and CDR2 FYNNEI. Trimming cost V 3 bases and J 3 bases; bases outside gene matches: 6. This CDR3 is 16 amino acids long. The DNA for the CDR3 is TGTGCCAGCAGTGATGTGGGACAGGGGGTGGACTATGGCTACACCTTC. It codes for CASSDVGQGVDYGYTF.

CDR3: CASSFDLAGSIPKYEQYF. The CDR3 coding sequence is TGCGCCAGCAGCTTCGACTTAGCGGGGTCAATTCCGAAATACGAGCAGTACTTC. V gene TRBV5-1 combines with J gene TRBJ2-7; TRBD2 agrees at 8 bases. V lost 2 bases, J lost 4 bases, and 17 bases stayed unmatched. The CDR3 loop spans 18 amino acids. In germline, CDR1 is SGHRS, CDR2 YFSETQ.

V gene TRBV28 combines with J gene TRBJ1-2, with D maybe TRBD1 (5 bases). This CDR3 is 12 amino acids long. CDR1 and CDR2 from the germline V gene are MDHEN and SYDVKM. The ends were cut back, 6 bases at V and 5 bases at J, with 10 bases in the middle. CDR3 DNA: TGTGCCAGCAGCCTGCAGGGATATGGCTACACCTTC. Its translation: CASSLQGYGYTF.

The rearrangement uses TRBV19 and TRBJ2-3; TRBD2 is a possible D gene (6 bases). Germline V gives CDR1 LNHDA, CDR2 SQIVND (reference sequence). This CDR3 spans 12 amino acids. V was shortened by 5 bases and J by 7 bases, with 10 bases between the two germline ends. The chain's CDR3 is CASSPGLYTQYF. CDR3 in DNA: TGTGCCAGTAGTCCCGGACTATATACGCAGTATTTT.

This rearrangement joins TRBV6-1 to TRBJ1-1; D might be TRBD1 (5 bases). The CDR3 is 13 amino acids. V lost 8 bases to trimming and J lost 5 bases, with 15 bases between them. CDR1 is MNHNS, CDR2 SASEGT, per germline. Here the CDR3 DNA reads TGTGCCAGCCTGGTGGGGCCGGGGACTGAAGCTTTCTTT. Translating gives CASLVGPGTEAFF.

The gene calls are TRBV10-2 and TRBJ2-7; TRBD2 matches 7 bases. V trimming: 5 bases; J trimming: 3 bases; junction bases outside the gene matches: 7. The CDR3 runs to 14 residues. Looked up from germline, CDR1 is WSHSY and CDR2 is SAAADI. The CDR3, as DNA: TGCGCCAGCAGTAGTGGGACTACCGGCTACGAGCAGTACTTC. This codes for CASSSGTTGYEQYF.

The gene calls are TRBV7-9 and TRBJ2-3; TRBD2 agrees at 11 bases. The CDR3 runs 16 residues. CDR1 and CDR2 (germline): SEHNR, FQNEAQ (reference sequence). The J segment lost 3 bases and the V segment lost 1 base, leaving 3 bases of the junction unmatched. This CDR3 is CASSLVSSGRTDTQYF. CDR3 in DNA: TGTGCCAGCAGCTTAGTCTCTAGCGGGAGGACAGATACGCAGTATTTT.

Concerning this clone: One junction end does not reproduce the germline sequence, and a read error may be involved. The same CDR3 is also encoded by other DNA sequences in this sample. The chain combines TRBV29-1 with TRBJ2-1; D is unresolved. The V gene's germline CDR1 is SQVTM and CDR2 ANQGSEA. The CDR3 consists of 12 residues. For the CDR3, the DNA is TGCAGCGTGGAAGGCATATACAATGAGCAGTTCTTC. Its translation: CSVEGIYNEQFF.

The rearrangement links TRBV30 to TRBJ2-5, with a possible D match to TRBD2 (5 bases). The CDR3 totals 13 residues. With 0 bases removed from V and 5 bases from J, the gap between germline ends came to 10 bases. CDR1 and CDR2 from the germline V gene are GTSNPN and SVGIG (reference sequence). CDR3 sequence (DNA): TGTGCCTGGAGTGTATCCCCGGGGGAGACCCAGTACTTC. Translated, it gives CAWSVSPGETQYF.

The chain links TRBV12-5 to TRBJ2-1, with 8 bases matching TRBD1. V dropped 3 bases and J dropped 8; count of bases not matched to a gene: 6. The CDR3 is 14 amino acids. Germline assignment: CDR1 LGHNT and CDR2 FRNRAP. CDR3 coding DNA: TGTGCTAGTGGTTTCGGGGCAGGGGGCGATGAGCAGTTCTTC. Translation: CASGFGAGGDEQFF.

This chain links TRBV19 with TRBJ2-1; 9 nucleotides line up with TRBD2. J was trimmed by 4 bases and V by 3 bases; bases with no gene match: 4. CDR1 and CDR2 from the germline V gene are LNHDA and SQIVND (reference sequence). The CDR3 spans 15 residues. CDR3 protein: CASSISAGGYNEQFF. In DNA, the CDR3 is TGTGCCAGTAGTATCTCTGCGGGAGGGTACAATGAGCAGTTCTTC. The variable domain in full, with the rest retrieved from reference TRBV19 and TRBJ2-1, is DGGITQSPKYLFRKEGQNVTLSCEQNLNHDAMYWYRQDPGQGLRLIYYSQIVNDFQKGDIAEGYSVSREKKESFPLTVTSAQKNPTAFYLCASSISAGGYNEQFFGPGTRLTVL.

This chain links TRBV9 with TRBJ2-1; tentatively, D is TRBD2 (6 bases). The CDR3 is 15 amino acids. The V end lost 4 bases, the J end lost 2 bases, and 13 bases lay between the germline ends. Germline loops: CDR1 SGDLS, CDR2 YYNGEE. CDR3 bases: TGTGCCAGCAGCATAACCGGGACTCCCTACAATGAGCAGTTCTTC. Translation: CASSITGTPYNEQFF.

The gene calls are TRBV5-6 and TRBJ1-2, with TRBD1 matching 7 bases. The CDR3 is 14 amino acids. CDR1 is SGHDT, CDR2 YYEEEE, per germline. Losses at the gene ends were 4 bases for V and 8 bases for J; bases not matched to a gene: 11. CDR3 sequence: CASSTPTGTVGYTF. The CDR3 nucleotides are TGTGCCAGCAGCACCCCGACCGGGACAGTCGGCTACACCTTC.

The chain uses TRBV27 and TRBJ2-1, with 12 bases lining up with TRBD2. CDR3 size: 15 residues. V lost 7 bases, J lost 4 bases, and 5 bases stayed unmatched. CDR1 is MNHEY, CDR2 SMNVEV, per germline (reference sequence). The CDR3 here is CASTSLAGGYNEQFF. The CDR3 DNA is TGTGCCAGCACCTCGCTAGCGGGAGGGTACAATGAGCAGTTCTTC.

This clone was seen only once. This chain uses TRBV6-6 with TRBJ2-7; D could derive from TRBD1 or TRBD2 (5 bases each). This CDR3 has 15 residues. In germline, CDR1 is MNHNY, CDR2 SVGAGI (reference sequence). V lost 4 bases to trimming and J lost 2 bases, with 15 bases between them. CDR3 sequence: CASSSTGDGTYEQYF. The CDR3 nucleotides are TGTGCCAGCAGTTCCACCGGGGACGGAACCTACGAGCAGTACTTC.

J is TRBJ1-4 and V is TRBV5-8; D is unclear. This CDR3 comprises 10 residues. Trimming removed 7 bases at V and 10 bases at J, with 8 bases between. Germline CDR1 is SGHTS and CDR2 is YDEGEE. CDR3 DNA: TGTGCCAGCGGATACGGAAAACTGTTTTTT. Protein sequence: CASGYGKLFF.

On this clone: The sample carries other DNA sequences with the same CDR3. The chain employs TRBV6-5 and TRBJ2-1; D gene uncertain. The CDR3 runs to 12 residues. The germline V gene encodes CDR1 MNHEY and CDR2 SVGAGI. Trimming pared 0 bases from V and 6 bases from J, leaving 3 bases between. DNA of the CDR3: TGTGCCAGCAGTTACTCGGGCAATGAGCAGTTCTTC. Translating gives CASSYSGNEQFF.

The rearrangement joins TRBV19 to TRBJ2-2, with 7 bases identical to TRBD1. This CDR3 region has 13 residues. Germline V gene data show CDR1 as LNHDA and CDR2 as SQIVND (reference sequence). The ends lost 9 bases at V and 7 bases at J; junction bases unmatched: 8. CDR3 nucleotide sequence: TGTGCCAGCGTCGGGACAGCTAACGGGGAGCTGTTTTTT. It is translated as CASVGTANGELFF.

The count of this clone is one. The V and J genes are TRBV7-9 and TRBJ2-3, with 9 nucleotides matching TRBD1. V shed 4 bases, J shed 6 bases, and the junction held 8 bases outside the gene matches. The germline V gene has CDR1 SEHNR and CDR2 FQNEAQ (reference sequence). The CDR3 runs 15 residues. The CDR3 sequence is CASSSPGQGLDTQYF. The CDR3 bases are TGTGCCAGCAGCTCACCGGGACAGGGATTGGATACGCAGTATTTT.